This entry is about one T cell receptor beta chain. The antigen is unknown. Preparation of the TCRbeta library involved a method that used unique molecular identifiers. TCRdb re-called the PCR reads through MiXCR, storing one row per CDR3 protein. Seen here are about a million distinct CDR3 sequences, about 30% observed once, and the top ten hold roughly 27%. The sample is drawn from a study of T-cell reconstitution after alpha-beta-depleted transplantation in children. Whole-study findings and limits: Reportedly, alpha-beta T cells present about two months post-transplant originated from several hundred expanded clones of graft origin.

The CDR3 has 16 residues. Germline assignment: CDR1 MNHEY and CDR2 SMNVEV (reference sequence). V dropped 2 bases and J dropped 2 bases, with 16 bases sitting between them. Sequencing was performed on PBMCs, mostly from graft donor cells, taken 360 days after TCRalphabeta/CD19-depleted stem cell transplant. This clonotype was obtained from a boy younger than two who had a stem cell transplant for SCID, so the T cells may come from the graft donor. The V gene is TRBV27, the J gene TRBJ2-7; D possibly matches TRBD1 or TRBD2 (7 bases each). This chain's CDR3 is CASSLRAGRGPYEQYF. The CDR3 region has the DNA TGTGCCAGCAGTTTACGTGCGGGGAGGGGGCCCTACGAGCAGTACTTC.